The rows below give T cell receptor beta chains drawn from one sample of a study of cytomegalovirus exposure and HLA in healthy donors. Using immunoSEQ multiplex PCR, the repertoire was profiled, and TCRdb retains in-frame clones only, with some absent. Here the sample spans some 130,000 clones, approximately 85% being singletons. Sequencing was carried out using PBMCs. These receptors came from a woman aged 25 to 39 in good health and CMV-seropositive. CDR3s include the opening cysteine and the closing phenylalanine or tryptophan. Fields, in order: CDR3 length, V gene, J gene, CDR3 protein.

len: 13
v_gene: TRBV5-1
j_gene: TRBJ2-2
CDR3aa: CASSFRDTGELFF

len: 15
v_gene: TRBV5-4
j_gene: TRBJ1-2
CDR3aa: CASSLGGAPNYGYTF

len: 15
v_gene: TRBV7-9
j_gene: TRBJ1-1
CDR3aa: CASSLLNSPNTEAFF

len: 18
v_gene: TRBV6-1
j_gene: TRBJ1-5
CDR3aa: CASSEPGGGGDSNQPQHF

len: 14
v_gene: TRBV6-5
j_gene: TRBJ1-2
CDR3aa: CASSRGVPESSYTF

len: 15
v_gene: TRBV27
j_gene: TRBJ1-1
CDR3aa: CASSLKAWNYRVAFF

len: 16
v_gene: TRBV2
j_gene: TRBJ1-4
CDR3aa: CASTGTGSGVREKLFF

len: 14
v_gene: TRBV6-5
j_gene: TRBJ2-3
CDR3aa: CASSLTAFADTQYF

len: 14
v_gene: TRBV6-5
j_gene: TRBJ1-1
CDR3aa: CASSSTGRNTEAFF

len: 15
v_gene: TRBV28
j_gene: TRBJ1-5
CDR3aa: CASGLTGSGNQPQHF

len: 13
v_gene: TRBV28
j_gene: TRBJ1-5
CDR3aa: CASSLGYGEAQHF

len: 13
v_gene: TRBV2
j_gene: TRBJ2-7
CDR3aa: CASRTEGAYEQYF

len: 15
v_gene: TRBV5-1
j_gene: TRBJ1-5
CDR3aa: CASSPDGEAYQPQHF

len: 13
v_gene: TRBV29-1
j_gene: TRBJ2-5
CDR3aa: CSGTTSGGETQYF

len: 14
v_gene: TRBV14
j_gene: TRBJ2-1
CDR3aa: CASSQLGAYNEQFF

len: 13
v_gene: TRBV6-1
j_gene: TRBJ2-7
CDR3aa: CASRASGGYEQYF

len: 15
v_gene: TRBV7-9
j_gene: TRBJ2-2
CDR3aa: CASTAGAAILGELFF

len: 18
v_gene: TRBV5-6
j_gene: TRBJ2-2
CDR3aa: CASSYLDRAPSNTGELFF

len: 14
v_gene: TRBV6-1
j_gene: TRBJ1-2
CDR3aa: CASSESGTVYGYTF

len: 17
v_gene: TRBV28
j_gene: TRBJ2-3
CDR3aa: CASIGGYRGLGTDTQYF

len: 15
v_gene: TRBV6-1
j_gene: TRBJ2-1
CDR3aa: CASSADRATYNEQFF

len: 15
v_gene: TRBV6-5
j_gene: TRBJ1-4
CDR3aa: CASSYSNTGIQKLFF

len: 15
v_gene: TRBV7-2
j_gene: TRBJ2-7
CDR3aa: CASSRPPGSSYEQYF

len: 14
v_gene: TRBV28
j_gene: TRBJ1-2
CDR3aa: CASSLFPGGGGYTF

len: 15
v_gene: TRBV7-9
j_gene: TRBJ1-2
CDR3aa: CASSFLGAPNYGYTF

len: 13
v_gene: TRBV4-1
j_gene: TRBJ1-1
CDR3aa: CASSPTENTEAFF

len: 15
v_gene: TRBV4-2
j_gene: TRBJ2-1
CDR3aa: CASSQDLGGRNEQFF

len: 15
v_gene: TRBV19
j_gene: TRBJ1-1
CDR3aa: CASTSERKLNTEAFF

len: 13
v_gene: TRBV29-1
j_gene: TRBJ2-7
CDR3aa: CSVIAGTSYEQYF

len: 15
v_gene: TRBV7-9
j_gene: TRBJ1-5
CDR3aa: CASSPDRMPNQPQHF

len: 17
v_gene: TRBV7-3
j_gene: TRBJ2-3
CDR3aa: CASSLTLAGGGTDTQYF

len: 11
v_gene: TRBV4-2
j_gene: TRBJ1-1
CDR3aa: CASSQGGEAFF

len: 14
v_gene: TRBV7-9
j_gene: TRBJ2-3
CDR3aa: CASSGRGVTDTQYF

len: 13
v_gene: TRBV29-1
j_gene: TRBJ1-1
CDR3aa: CSAQIAMGAEAFF

len: 16
v_gene: TRBV5-8
j_gene: TRBJ1-5
CDR3aa: CASSLETDRGNQPQHF

len: 14
v_gene: TRBV28
j_gene: TRBJ2-3
CDR3aa: CASSSGQNTDTQYF

len: 14
v_gene: TRBV2
j_gene: TRBJ1-1
CDR3aa: CASSFYRGETEAFF

len: 14
v_gene: TRBV4-1
j_gene: TRBJ2-7
CDR3aa: CASSLRDTSFEQYF

len: 16
v_gene: TRBV7-9
j_gene: TRBJ2-5
CDR3aa: CASSPRTSGYQETQYF

len: 19
v_gene: TRBV21-1
j_gene: TRBJ2-6
CDR3aa: CASSTQRDRGPPGANVLTF

len: 13
v_gene: TRBV6-5
j_gene: TRBJ1-5
CDR3aa: CASSAGISQPQHF

len: 19
v_gene: TRBV5-8
j_gene: TRBJ2-1
CDR3aa: CASSAGTGSGEVAGDEQFF

len: 16
v_gene: TRBV5-6
j_gene: TRBJ2-7
CDR3aa: CASSLMASASSYEQYF

len: 19
v_gene: TRBV5-6
j_gene: TRBJ1-1
CDR3aa: CASKLGRQAGRGLLAEAFF

len: 13
v_gene: TRBV27
j_gene: TRBJ1-2
CDR3aa: CASRSGTGDGYTF

len: 13
v_gene: TRBV27
j_gene: TRBJ1-6
CDR3aa: CAAGQGINSPLHF

len: 16
v_gene: TRBV18
j_gene: TRBJ1-3
CDR3aa: CASSPPGETLGATIYF